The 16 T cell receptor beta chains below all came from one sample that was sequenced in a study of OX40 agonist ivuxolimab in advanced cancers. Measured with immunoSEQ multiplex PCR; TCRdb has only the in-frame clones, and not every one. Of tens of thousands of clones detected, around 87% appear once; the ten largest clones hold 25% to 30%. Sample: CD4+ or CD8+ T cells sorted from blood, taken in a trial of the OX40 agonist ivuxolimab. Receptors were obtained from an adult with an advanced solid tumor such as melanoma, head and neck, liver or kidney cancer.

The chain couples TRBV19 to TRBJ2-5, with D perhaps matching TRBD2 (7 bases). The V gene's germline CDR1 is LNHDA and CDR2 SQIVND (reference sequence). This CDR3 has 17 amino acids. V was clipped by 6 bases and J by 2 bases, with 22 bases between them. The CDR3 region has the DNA TGTGCCAGTAGCCCTAGAGCTGGCGGGGGCCTACAAGAGACCCAGTACTTC. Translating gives CASSPRAGGGLQETQYF.

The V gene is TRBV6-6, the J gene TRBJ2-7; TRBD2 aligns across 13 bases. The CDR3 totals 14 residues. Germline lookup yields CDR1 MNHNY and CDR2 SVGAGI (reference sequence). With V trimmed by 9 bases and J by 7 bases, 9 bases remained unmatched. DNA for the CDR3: TGTGCCAGGGAGAAAGGACTAGCGGGGGTTGAGCAGTACTTC. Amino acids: CAREKGLAGVEQYF.

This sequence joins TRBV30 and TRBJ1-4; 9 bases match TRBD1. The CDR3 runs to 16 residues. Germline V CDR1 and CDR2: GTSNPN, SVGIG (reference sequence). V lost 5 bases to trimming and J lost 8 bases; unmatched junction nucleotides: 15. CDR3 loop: CAWGNQTGGAGEKLFF. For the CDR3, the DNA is TGTGCCTGGGGAAACCAAACAGGGGGCGCAGGGGAAAAACTGTTTTTT.

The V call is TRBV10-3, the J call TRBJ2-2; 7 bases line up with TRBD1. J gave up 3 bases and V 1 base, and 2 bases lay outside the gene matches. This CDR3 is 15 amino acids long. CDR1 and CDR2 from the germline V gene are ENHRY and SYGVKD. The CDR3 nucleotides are TGTGCCATCAGTGAGTGGCAGGGGGACACCGGGGAGCTGTTTTTT. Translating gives CAISEWQGDTGELFF.

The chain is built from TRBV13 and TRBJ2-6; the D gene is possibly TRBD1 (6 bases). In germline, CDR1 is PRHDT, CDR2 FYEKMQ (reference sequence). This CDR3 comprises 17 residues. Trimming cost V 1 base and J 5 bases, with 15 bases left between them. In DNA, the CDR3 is TGTGCCAGCAGCTTAGAGTCGTTTGGGGGCCGGGCCAACGTCCTGACTTTC. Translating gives CASSLESFGGRANVLTF.

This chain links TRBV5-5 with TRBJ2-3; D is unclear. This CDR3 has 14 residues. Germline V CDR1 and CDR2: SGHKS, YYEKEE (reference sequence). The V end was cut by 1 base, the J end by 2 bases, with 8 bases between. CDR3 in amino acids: CASSLFLLTDTQYF. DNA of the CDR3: TGTGCCAGCAGCTTGTTTTTGCTCACAGATACGCAGTATTTT.

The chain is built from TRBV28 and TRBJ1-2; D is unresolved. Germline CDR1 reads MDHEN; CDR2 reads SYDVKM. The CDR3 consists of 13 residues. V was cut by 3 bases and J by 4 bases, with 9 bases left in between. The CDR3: CASSLAQLYGYTF. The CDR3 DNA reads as TGTGCCAGCAGTTTGGCACAACTCTATGGCTACACCTTC.

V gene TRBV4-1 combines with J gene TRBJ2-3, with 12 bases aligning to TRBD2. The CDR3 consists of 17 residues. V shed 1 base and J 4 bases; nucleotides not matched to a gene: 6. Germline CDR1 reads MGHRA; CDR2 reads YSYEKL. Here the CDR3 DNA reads TGCGCCAGCAGCCAAGCTCCGGGACTAGCGGGTCCAGATACGCAGTATTTT. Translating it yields CASSQAPGLAGPDTQYF.

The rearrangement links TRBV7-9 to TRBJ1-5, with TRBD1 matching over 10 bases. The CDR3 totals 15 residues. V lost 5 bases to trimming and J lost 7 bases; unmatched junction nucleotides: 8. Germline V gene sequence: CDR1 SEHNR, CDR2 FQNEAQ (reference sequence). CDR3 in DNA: TGTGCCAGCAGCAATCAGACAGGGGGCGGGCAGCCCCAGCATTTT. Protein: CASSNQTGGGQPQHF. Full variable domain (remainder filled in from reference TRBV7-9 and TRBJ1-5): DTGVSQNPRHKITKRGQNVTFRCDPISEHNRLYWYRQTLGQGPEFLTYFQNEAQLEKSRLLSDRFSAERPKGSFSTLEIQRTEQGDSAMYLCASSNQTGGGQPQHFGDGTRLSIL.

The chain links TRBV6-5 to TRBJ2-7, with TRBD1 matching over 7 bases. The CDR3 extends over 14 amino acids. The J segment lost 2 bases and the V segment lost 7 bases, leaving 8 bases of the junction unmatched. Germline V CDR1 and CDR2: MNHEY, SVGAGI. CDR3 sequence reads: CASTPGTAAYEQYF. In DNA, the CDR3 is TGTGCCAGCACTCCCGGGACAGCAGCCTACGAGCAGTACTTC.

The CDR3: CASSQLSHNEQFF. The DNA of the CDR3 is TGTGCCAGCAGCCAACTGTCCCACAATGAGCAGTTCTTC. This chain connects TRBV14 to TRBJ2-1; D is unresolved. Trimming removed 2 bases at V and 5 bases at J, with 7 bases between. This CDR3 is 13 amino acids long. CDR1 SGHDN and CDR2 FVKESK come from the germline V gene.

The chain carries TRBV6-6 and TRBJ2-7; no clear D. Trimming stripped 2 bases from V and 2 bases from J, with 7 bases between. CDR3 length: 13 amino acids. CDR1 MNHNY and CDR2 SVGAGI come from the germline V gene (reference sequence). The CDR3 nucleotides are TGTGCCAGCAGTTACGATGGTCCCTACGAGCAGTACTTC. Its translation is CASSYDGPYEQYF.

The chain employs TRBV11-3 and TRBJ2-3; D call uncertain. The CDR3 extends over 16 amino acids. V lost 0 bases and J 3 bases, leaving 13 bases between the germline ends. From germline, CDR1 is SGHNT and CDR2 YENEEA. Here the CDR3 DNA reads TGTGCCAGCAGCTTAGAGGCTGGCTATGGGACAGATACGCAGTATTTT. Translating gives CASSLEAGYGTDTQYF. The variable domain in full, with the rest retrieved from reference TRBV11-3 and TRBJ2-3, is EAGVVQSPRYKIIEKKQPVAFWCNPISGHNTLYWYLQNLGQGPELLIRYENEEAVDDSQLPKDRFSAERLKGVDSTLKIQPAELGDSAVYLCASSLEAGYGTDTQYFGPGTRLTVL.

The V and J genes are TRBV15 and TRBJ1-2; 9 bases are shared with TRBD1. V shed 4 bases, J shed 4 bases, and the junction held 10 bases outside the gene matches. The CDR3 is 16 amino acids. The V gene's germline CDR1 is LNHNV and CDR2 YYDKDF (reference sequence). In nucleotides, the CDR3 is TGTGCCACCAGCATCGGGGGGGACAGGGATTCCTATGGCTACACCTTC. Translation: CATSIGGDRDSYGYTF.

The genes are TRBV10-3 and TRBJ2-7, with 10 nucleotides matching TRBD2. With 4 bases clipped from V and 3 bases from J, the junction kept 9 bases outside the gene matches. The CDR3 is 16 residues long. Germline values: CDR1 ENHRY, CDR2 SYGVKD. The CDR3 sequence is CAISGLSGGVFYEQYF. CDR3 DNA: TGTGCCATCAGTGGTTTGAGCGGGGGGGTCTTCTACGAGCAGTACTTC.

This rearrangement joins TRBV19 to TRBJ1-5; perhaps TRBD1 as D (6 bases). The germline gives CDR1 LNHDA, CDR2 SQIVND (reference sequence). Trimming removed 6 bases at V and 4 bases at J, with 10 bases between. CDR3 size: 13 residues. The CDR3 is CASRGQGNQPQHF. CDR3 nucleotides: TGTGCCAGTAGGGGTCAGGGGAATCAGCCCCAGCATTTT. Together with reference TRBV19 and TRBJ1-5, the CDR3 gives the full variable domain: DGGITQSPKYLFRKEGQNVTLSCEQNLNHDAMYWYRQDPGQGLRLIYYSQIVNDFQKGDIAEGYSVSREKKESFPLTVTSAQKNPTAFYLCASRGQGNQPQHFGDGTRLSIL.